The sequence of this T cell receptor (beta chain) was determined in a study of metastatic and nonmetastatic thyroid tumors. The germline CDR1 and CDR2 sequences are DFQATT and SNEGSKA (reference sequence). The CDR3 runs to 13 residues. Trimming took 7 bases from V and 1 from J, leaving 12 bases between them. Thyroid surgery took place with no prior treatment in any patient. TCRdb re-called clones from the PCR reads using MiXCR. Among around 20,000 clones listed, under 25% were seen once. The V call is TRBV20-1, the J call TRBJ2-3, with D maybe TRBD2 (5 bases). The clonotype comes from a female donor with papillary thyroid cancer or a benign thyroid nodule (not recorded which). Some clones in this sample may be carry-over from other donors' samples. Sequenced input: adjacent normal tissue. This chain's CDR3 is CSVRAARTDTQYF. The CDR3 DNA reads TGCAGTGTGCGGGCGGCTCGCACAGATACGCAGTATTTT.